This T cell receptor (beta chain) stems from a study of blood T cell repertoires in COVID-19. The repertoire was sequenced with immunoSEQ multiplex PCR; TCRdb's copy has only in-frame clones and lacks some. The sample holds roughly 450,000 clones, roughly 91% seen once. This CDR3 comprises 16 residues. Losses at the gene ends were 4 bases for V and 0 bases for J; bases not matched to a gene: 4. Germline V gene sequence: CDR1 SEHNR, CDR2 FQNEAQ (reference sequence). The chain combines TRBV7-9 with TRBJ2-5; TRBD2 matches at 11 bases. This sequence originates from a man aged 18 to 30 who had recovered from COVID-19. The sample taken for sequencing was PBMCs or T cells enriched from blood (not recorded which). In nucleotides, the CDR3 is TGTGCCAGCAGCTCCACTAGCGGGGGCCACCAAGAGACCCAGTACTTC. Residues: CASSSTSGGHQETQYF. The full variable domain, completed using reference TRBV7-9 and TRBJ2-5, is DTGVSQNPRHKITKRGQNVTFRCDPISEHNRLYWYRQTLGQGPEFLTYFQNEAQLEKSRLLSDRFSAERPKGSFSTLEIQRTEQGDSAMYLCASSSTSGGHQETQYFGPGTRLLVL.